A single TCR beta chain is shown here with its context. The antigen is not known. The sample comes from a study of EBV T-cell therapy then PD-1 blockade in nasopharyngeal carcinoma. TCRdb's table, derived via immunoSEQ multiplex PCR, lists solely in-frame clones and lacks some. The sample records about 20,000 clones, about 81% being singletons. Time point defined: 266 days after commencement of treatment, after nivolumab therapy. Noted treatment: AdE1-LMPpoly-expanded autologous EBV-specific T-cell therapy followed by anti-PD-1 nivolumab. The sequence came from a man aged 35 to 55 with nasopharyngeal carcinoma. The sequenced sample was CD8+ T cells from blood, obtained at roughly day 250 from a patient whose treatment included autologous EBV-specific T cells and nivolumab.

As DNA, the CDR3 is TGTGCCAGCAGCCTGGACAGGGAGGGTAATTCACCCCTCCACTTT. Translated: CASSLDREGNSPLHF. This chain uses TRBV7-8 with TRBJ1-6; 8 positions match TRBD1. From germline, CDR1 is SGHVS and CDR2 FQNEAQ. V lost 5 bases and J lost 6; bases outside the gene matches: 6. CDR3 length: 15 amino acids.